These 22 T cell receptor beta chains were all obtained from the same sample, sequenced in a study of blood T cells in healthy people across ages. PCR was performed a second time for about 7 to 11 cycles using a sample-barcoded 5' primer and a J-beta primer mix. One entry per CDR3 protein, called by TCRdb with MiXCR from the 5' RACE reads. The sample has 1.5 million to 2 million distinct CDR3 sequences, approximately 50% seen once. Sequencing was done on a sample of blood. These receptor sequences come from a woman aged 40-49 years in good health.

This clonotype showed up just a few times. The gene calls are TRBV7-2 and TRBJ2-3; TRBD1 aligns across 9 bases. Germline CDR1 and CDR2: SGHTA and FQGNSA. This CDR3 contains 16 residues. The V gene end was trimmed by 6 bases and the J gene end by 0 bases; junction bases not matched to a gene: 7. CDR3 nucleotides: TGTGCCAGCAGGAGGACAGGGGCCCCTAGCACAGATACGCAGTATTTT. As protein: CASRRTGAPSTDTQYF.

The gene calls are TRBV29-1 and TRBJ2-5; possible D gene TRBD1, 5 bases. The CDR3 is 14 amino acids. V dropped 5 bases and J dropped 4 bases, with 17 bases sitting between them. Germline values: CDR1 SQVTM, CDR2 ANQGSEA. The CDR3 nucleotides read TGCAGCGTTCCGCGGAAGGGGCGCGGAGAGACCCAGTACTTC. This codes for CSVPRKGRGETQYF.

This clonotype appeared a few times. The chain employs TRBV4-2 and TRBJ2-1, with TRBD2 identical over 9 bases. J was trimmed by 7 bases and V by 1 base; bases with no gene match: 8. The CDR3 length is 16 residues. CDR1 and CDR2 (germline): LGHNA, YNFKEQ. CDR3 amino acids: CASSQGGGGAGNEQFF. In nucleotides, the CDR3 is TGTGCCAGCAGCCAAGGGGGCGGGGGGGCCGGTAATGAGCAGTTCTTC.

The chain is built from TRBV7-9 and TRBJ2-5; a possible D gene is TRBD1 (6 bases). In germline, CDR1 is SEHNR, CDR2 FQNEAQ (reference sequence). V was cut by 5 bases and J by 5 bases, with 12 bases left in between. The CDR3 is 13 amino acids. The CDR3 here is CASSITGRETQYF. CDR3 DNA sequence: TGTGCCAGCAGCATCACAGGGCGGGAGACCCAGTACTTC. The whole variable domain, remainder taken from reference TRBV7-9 and TRBJ2-5, is DTGVSQNPRHKITKRGQNVTFRCDPISEHNRLYWYRQTLGQGPEFLTYFQNEAQLEKSRLLSDRFSAERPKGSFSTLEIQRTEQGDSAMYLCASSITGRETQYFGPGTRLLVL.

The chain carries TRBV11-1 and TRBJ1-2; 10 bases agree with TRBD1. V lost 3 bases to trimming and J lost 6 bases; unmatched junction nucleotides: 13. CDR1 and CDR2 from the germline V gene are SGHAT and FQDESV (reference sequence). The CDR3 is 17 residues long. CDR3 sequence (DNA): TGTGCCAGCAGCTTGGGGACAGGGGACCCTATAGTGGATGGCTACACCTTC. As protein: CASSLGTGDPIVDGYTF.

This chain links TRBV5-1 with TRBJ1-2; possibly TRBD1 for D (6 bases). Trimming cost V 5 bases and J 8 bases, with 19 bases left between them. Germline CDR1 and CDR2: SGHRS and YFSETQ. The CDR3 extends over 14 amino acids. The CDR3 sequence: CASRPEGGIYGYTF. The DNA of the CDR3 is TGCGCCAGCAGACCAGAAGGGGGGATCTACGGCTACACCTTC.

Concerning this clonotype itself: The junction does not match germline at one end; this may be a read error. The chain is built from TRBV4-2 and TRBJ1-2; TRBD1 matches at 7 bases. This CDR3 has 15 residues. Germline CDR1 reads LGHNA; CDR2 reads YNFKEQ. The CDR3 nucleotides read TGTGCCAGCAGCCGACCGGGACAGCGTAACTATGACTACACCTTC. It translates to CASSRPGQRNYDYTF.

This clonotype was seen a handful of times. The chain is built from TRBV10-3 and TRBJ2-3; TRBD2 matches at 9 bases. The V gene end was trimmed by 0 bases and the J gene end by 5 bases; junction bases not matched to a gene: 0. In germline, CDR1 is ENHRY, CDR2 SYGVKD. The CDR3 runs 14 residues. CDR3 nucleotides: TGTGCCATCAGTGAGTCGCGGGGGGGAGATACGCAGTATTTT. As protein: CAISESRGGDTQYF.

The chain is built from TRBV20-1 and TRBJ2-3, with D maybe TRBD2 (5 bases). The V and J ends lost 0 bases and 0 bases respectively, with 7 bases between them. Per germline, CDR1 DFQATT and CDR2 SNEGSKA (reference sequence). This CDR3 has 14 residues. In nucleotides, the CDR3 is TGCAGTGCTAGAGATTCGGGGAGCACAGATACGCAGTATTTT. It yields the protein CSARDSGSTDTQYF.

This clonotype has only a few counts. This sequence joins TRBV6-2 or TRBV6-3 and TRBJ2-7, with D maybe TRBD1 (5 bases). The CDR3 length is 13 residues. V lost 1 base to trimming and J lost 3 bases, with 7 bases between them. CDR1 MNHEY and CDR2 SVGEGT come from the germline V gene. The CDR3 sequence is CASSYYDSYEQYF. CDR3 bases: TGTGCCAGCAGTTACTACGACAGCTACGAGCAGTACTTC.

As to this clonotype: Sequence at one end of the junction differs from germline and may be a read error. The V gene is TRBV5-1, the J gene TRBJ2-3, with a weak D call TRBD2 (6 bases). The CDR3 contains 13 residues. Germline V gene sequence: CDR1 SGHRS, CDR2 YFSETQ. CDR3 sequence (DNA): TGCGCCAGCAGCTTGGTGGGGGGAGATACGCAGGATTTT. Protein: CASSLVGGDTQDF.

J is TRBJ2-4 and V is TRBV10-1; D is ambiguous. The CDR3 contains 14 residues. Germline CDR1 reads WNHNN; CDR2 reads SYGVQD (reference sequence). The V end was cut by 6 bases, the J end by 0 bases, with 9 bases between. The CDR3 here is CASRVLLAKNIQYF. The CDR3 bases are TGCGCCAGCAGGGTCCTTCTAGCCAAAAACATTCAGTACTTC.

This sequence joins TRBV12-3 or TRBV12-4 and TRBJ1-2; D may be TRBD1 (5 bases). This CDR3 is 17 amino acids long. Trimming removed 3 bases at V and 4 bases at J, with 21 bases between. The CDR3 DNA sequence: TGTGCCAGCAGTTTTCTAGGCAGGGCCGGAAAGAGCTATGGCTACACCTTC. Protein: CASSFLGRAGKSYGYTF.

The J gene is TRBJ1-6, the V gene TRBV6-2 or TRBV6-3; D remains ambiguous. Trimming shortened V by 1 base and J by 7 bases, and 14 bases separated the two germline ends. Per germline, CDR1 MNHEY and CDR2 SVGEGT. The CDR3 sequence is 16 residues long. In nucleotides, the CDR3 is TGTGCCAGCAGTTACTTGCACCGCTTAAGAAATTCACCCCTCCACTTT. Encoded protein: CASSYLHRLRNSPLHF.

CDR3 protein: CSARGRGALFEQYF. As DNA, the CDR3 is TGCAGTGCCAGGGGACGGGGGGCCCTTTTCGAGCAGTACTTC. The chain uses TRBV20-1 and TRBJ2-7, with D perhaps matching TRBD2 (7 bases). The CDR3 loop spans 14 amino acids. The germline CDR1 and CDR2 sequences are DFQATT and SNEGSKA (reference sequence). V lost 6 bases to trimming and J lost 6 bases, with 21 bases between them.

The chain recombines TRBV4-3 with TRBJ2-7; D could derive from TRBD1 or TRBD2 (7 bases each). Near its end, the DNA agrees better with TRBJ2-5, so the J call may be wrong. CDR1 LGHNA and CDR2 YSLEER come from the germline V gene. The CDR3 length is 15 residues. CDR3 sequence (DNA): TGCGCCAGCAGCCAAGAGGGAGGGGGCAGGGAGACCCAGTACTTC. Translated, it gives CASSQEGGGRETQYF.

This clonotype was observed a handful of times. The J gene is TRBJ2-3, the V gene TRBV10-3; TRBD2 agrees at 11 bases. With V trimmed by 8 bases and J by 4 bases, 5 bases remained unmatched. In germline, CDR1 is ENHRY, CDR2 SYGVKD. The CDR3 spans 14 residues. The CDR3 spells CAIGTSGGSDTQYF. CDR3 bases: TGTGCCATCGGAACTAGCGGGGGTTCAGATACGCAGTATTTT.

This clonotype showed up just once. This chain joins TRBV20-1 and TRBJ2-3, with a weak D call TRBD2 (7 bases). CDR3 length equals 15 residues. From germline, CDR1 is DFQATT and CDR2 SNEGSKA (reference sequence). V was clipped by 6 bases and J by 3 bases, with 19 bases between them. The CDR3: CSAPIRGGKTDTQYF. In DNA form, the CDR3 reads TGCAGTGCCCCAATCCGCGGGGGCAAGACAGATACGCAGTATTTT.

DNA of the CDR3: TGTGCCAGCAGCTTAGTTCACGGGACAGGGGGCCCCAATGAGCAGTTCTTC. Translation gives CASSLVHGTGGPNEQFF. The rearrangement joins TRBV7-2 to TRBJ2-1, with 12 bases that match TRBD1. The CDR3 has 17 residues. The V gene end was trimmed by 1 base and the J gene end by 6 bases; junction bases not matched to a gene: 7. CDR1 SGHTA and CDR2 FQGNSA come from the germline V gene.

This clonotype was detected only once. The rearrangement uses TRBV2 and TRBJ1-4, with a weak D call TRBD1 (5 bases). This CDR3 region has 13 residues. The germline V gene has CDR1 SNHLY and CDR2 FYNNEI. Trimming cost V 6 bases and J 9 bases, with 14 bases left between them. The CDR3 DNA reads TGTGCCAGCAGCGACAGCCGTTCCAAAAAACTGTTTTTT. Translating gives CASSDSRSKKLFF.

The rearrangement joins TRBV5-1 to TRBJ2-5; 7 bases fit TRBD1. CDR1 is SGHRS, CDR2 YFSETQ, per germline. Trimming removed 4 bases from V and 3 bases from J; junction bases left unmatched: 6. The CDR3 extends over 14 amino acids. Written as DNA, the CDR3 is TGCGCCAGCAGCGAAACAGGGGCGGAAGAGACCCAGTACTTC. It translates to CASSETGAEETQYF.

This clonotype occurred once. The J gene is TRBJ2-2, the V gene TRBV6-2 or TRBV6-3; no reliable D call. The CDR3 has 14 amino acids. V was pared by 8 bases and J by 6 bases, with 16 bases between. Germline CDR1 is MNHEY and CDR2 is SVGEGT. The CDR3 protein is CASGWTSVPGELFF. CDR3 coding DNA: TGTGCCAGCGGTTGGACCTCAGTACCCGGGGAGCTGTTTTTT.